Listed here are 19 T cell receptor beta chains from one sample, sequenced in a study of T cell responses to AZD1222 COVID-19 vaccine (dated by TCRdb to the early 2020s). The sample's time point label is to be understood as: about 28 days (+/-7) after the second vaccine dose. The library was generated by the immunoSEQ multiplex PCR assay. The immuneACCESS repertoire file appears here via TCRdb, limited to in-frame rearrangements. These files lack a portion of the clones; in checked studies, under half of the deficit traces to unresolved V genes, and the cause of the others is not known. This sample holds 250,000 to 300,000 clones; about 94% were observed only once. The ten largest clonotypes hold 0.5% to 0.65% of the sample. This specimen was peripheral blood, taken 28 days after the second AZD1222 dose. All receptors come from an adult who received the AZD1222 COVID-19 vaccine.

The chain carries TRBV7-2 and TRBJ2-7, with 7 bases aligning to TRBD1. Trimming cost V 4 bases and J 3 bases; bases outside gene matches: 6. This CDR3 contains 14 residues. Germline CDR1 and CDR2: SGHTA and FQGNSA. CDR3 DNA: TGTGCCAGCAGCTACTCCACAGGGGACTACGAGCAGTACTTC. Its protein product is CASSYSTGDYEQYF.

V usage is TRBV3-1 (or the pseudogene TRBV3-2) and J usage is TRBJ1-2; D might be TRBD1 (5 bases). From germline, CDR1 is LGHDT and CDR2 YNNKEL (reference sequence). CDR3 length: 13 amino acids. Trimming removed 6 bases at V and 4 bases at J, with 12 bases between. The CDR3 spells CASSRDSSYGYTF. In nucleotides, the CDR3 is TGTGCCAGCAGTCGGGACTCTTCCTATGGCTACACCTTC.

The V and J genes are TRBV27 and TRBJ2-5; the match to TRBD2 covers 7 bases. Germline loops: CDR1 MNHEY, CDR2 SMNVEV (reference sequence). The CDR3 is 14 residues long. V dropped 3 bases and J dropped 3; count of bases not matched to a gene: 4. The CDR3 DNA reads TGTGCCAGCAGTTTCCGCCGGGGGGAAGAGACCCAGTACTTC. Amino acid sequence: CASSFRRGEETQYF.

CDR3 loop: CASSLGGLSTDTQYF. The CDR3 DNA follows: TGCGCCAGCAGCTTGGGGGGGCTTAGCACAGATACGCAGTATTTT. The gene calls are TRBV5-1 and TRBJ2-3; maybe TRBD1 (6 bases). The germline gives CDR1 SGHRS, CDR2 YFSETQ. With 0 bases removed from V and 0 bases from J, the gap between germline ends came to 8 bases. The CDR3 length is 15 residues.

This clone was counted only a few times. Additional DNA sequences in this sample encode the identical CDR3. This chain uses TRBV7-3 with TRBJ2-3; no firm D call. The CDR3 runs to 12 residues. V dropped 5 bases and J dropped 6 bases, with 9 bases sitting between them. Germline-derived CDR1 and CDR2 are SGHTA and FQGTGA. CDR3 DNA: TGTGCCAGCAGCCTAGGAAGGGATACGCAGTATTTT. Translation gives CASSLGRDTQYF.

The rearrangement links TRBV4-2 to TRBJ1-1; D is unclear. V was shortened by 5 bases and J by 5 bases, with 15 bases between the two germline ends. CDR1 LGHNA and CDR2 YNFKEQ come from the germline V gene. There are 14 residues in the CDR3. As DNA, the CDR3 is TGTGCCAGCAGCAAGAATAACCCTGGGACTGAAGCTTTCTTT. It yields the protein CASSKNNPGTEAFF.

This chain connects TRBV10-3 to TRBJ1-1; 9 bases fit TRBD1. Germline V gives CDR1 ENHRY, CDR2 SYGVKD. This CDR3 has 16 residues. V lost 6 bases to trimming and J lost 0 bases; unmatched junction nucleotides: 8. CDR3 nucleotides: TGTGCCATCAGGGACCCGGGACAGGGATTGAACACTGAAGCTTTCTTT. This gives the protein CAIRDPGQGLNTEAFF.

The V call is TRBV24-1, the J call TRBJ2-2, with 12 positions matching TRBD1. This CDR3 has 16 amino acids. CDR1 and CDR2 (germline): KGHDR, SFDVKD. V shed 5 bases and J 5 bases; nucleotides not matched to a gene: 5. The DNA for the CDR3 is TGTGCCACCAGTGGGGGACAGGGGGCCCGGACCGGGGAGCTGTTTTTT. This encodes CATSGGQGARTGELFF.

As for this clone: The sample contains more than one DNA sequence encoding this CDR3. The chain is built from TRBV12-3 or TRBV12-4 and TRBJ1-5; no definite D call. Trimming took 3 bases from V and 1 from J, leaving 4 bases between them. The length of the CDR3 is 13 residues. DNA of the CDR3: TGTGCCAGCAGTTTGGGGAGCAATCAGCCCCAGCATTTT. Residues: CASSLGSNQPQHF.

This chain connects TRBV6-5 to TRBJ2-5, with TRBD1 as a possible D gene (5 bases). Germline loops: CDR1 MNHEY, CDR2 SVGAGI. This CDR3 has 14 residues. V lost 3 bases to trimming and J lost 0 bases, with 8 bases between them. CDR3 protein: CASSYSRDQETQYF. CDR3 coding DNA: TGTGCCAGCAGTTATTCCAGGGACCAAGAGACCCAGTACTTC.

The chain carries TRBV10-3 and TRBJ2-7, with a tentative D call TRBD2 (6 bases). V shed 3 bases and J shed 7 bases, with 19 bases lying between them. Germline CDR1 reads ENHRY; CDR2 reads SYGVKD. The CDR3 is 15 amino acids. CDR3 nucleotides: TGTGCCATCAGTGACACCTCGGGGGTAGGGAGTGAGCAGTACTTC. Protein: CAISDTSGVGSEQYF.

CDR3 loop: CASSLGGSSGYTF. The CDR3 bases are TGTGCCAGCAGTTTAGGAGGGAGTAGCGGCTACACCTTC. V and J are TRBV27 and TRBJ1-2; D uncertain. Trimming took off 2 bases at V and 8 bases at J, with 12 bases between the two ends. The germline V gene has CDR1 MNHEY and CDR2 SMNVEV (reference sequence). This CDR3 region has 13 residues.

This rearrangement joins TRBV11-2 to TRBJ1-1, with D possibly matching TRBD1 (5 bases). V lost 5 bases and J 5 bases, leaving 15 bases between the germline ends. The CDR3 totals 14 residues. Germline V gene data show CDR1 as SGHAT and CDR2 as FQNNGV. The CDR3 nucleotides read TGTGCCAGCAGCAAGGGGTTAGGTGATACTGAAGCTTTCTTT. This encodes CASSKGLGDTEAFF.

The chain combines TRBV3-1 (or the pseudogene TRBV3-2) with TRBJ1-2; D gene uncertain. The CDR3 contains 15 residues. The germline V gene encodes CDR1 LGHDT and CDR2 YNNKEL (reference sequence). V lost 0 bases to trimming and J lost 4 bases, with 12 bases between them. In nucleotides, the CDR3 is TGTGCCAGCAGCCAAGATAATAGGGTGGGCTATGGCTACACCTTC. Translation: CASSQDNRVGYGYTF.

The rearrangement uses TRBV6-1 and TRBJ2-6; D not resolved. The germline V and J ends were trimmed by 1 base and 2 bases, with 9 bases remaining between them. The CDR3 covers 16 residues. Germline-derived CDR1 and CDR2 are MNHNS and SASEGT. As DNA, the CDR3 is TGTGCCAGCAGTGAAGGCGGATGGCCTGGGGCCAACGTCCTGACTTTC. Its translation: CASSEGGWPGANVLTF.

The rearrangement uses TRBV15 and TRBJ1-4; D remains unclear. Looked up from germline, CDR1 is LNHNV and CDR2 is YYDKDF (reference sequence). This CDR3 region has 15 residues. V dropped 0 bases and J dropped 0 bases, with 5 bases sitting between them. Written as DNA, the CDR3 is TGTGCCACCAGCAGAGAGACTGCAACTAATGAAAAACTGTTTTTT. Translated, it gives CATSRETATNEKLFF. The full variable domain, with the rest looked up from reference TRBV15 and TRBJ1-4, is DAMVIQNPRYQVTQFGKPVTLSCSQTLNHNVMYWYQQKSSQAPKLLFHYYDKDFNNEADTPDNFQSRRPNTSFCFLDIRSPGLGDTAMYLCATSRETATNEKLFFGSGTQLSVL.

This chain links TRBV4-2 with TRBJ1-6; TRBD1 matches at 10 bases. CDR1 and CDR2 from the germline V gene are LGHNA and YNFKEQ. The CDR3 runs 15 residues. V gave up 0 bases and J gave up 9 bases; unmatched junction bases: 2. CDR3 sequence: CASSQEDRGSSPLHF. For the CDR3, the DNA is TGTGCCAGCAGCCAAGAGGACAGGGGGAGTTCACCCCTCCACTTT.

The rearrangement joins TRBV2 to TRBJ1-5; no definite D call. Between the trimmed V and J ends, which lost 4 bases and 7 bases, there was a span of 14 bases. The CDR3 has 14 amino acids. Germline V gene data show CDR1 as SNHLY and CDR2 as FYNNEI. DNA for the CDR3: TGTGCCAGCAGTGTTAGAGGGAGTCGCCAGCCCCAGCATTTT. This translates into CASSVRGSRQPQHF.

This clone was seen once. The chain recombines TRBV9 with TRBJ1-1; 9 nucleotides match TRBD1. The V gene's germline CDR1 is SGDLS and CDR2 YYNGEE. The V and J ends lost 0 bases and 7 bases, in that order; junction bases with no gene match: 1. The CDR3 totals 13 residues. Here the CDR3 DNA reads TGTGCCAGCAGCGTAGTGACAGGGGGTGAAGCTTTCTTT. It specifies CASSVVTGGEAFF.